This T cell receptor beta chain was recovered during a study of cytomegalovirus exposure and HLA in healthy donors. Comments on this clone: What it binds is unknown.

Among the approximately 110 subjects of the validation cohort, separate from the approximately 670-subject first cohort, were the donors. Sequencing used immunoSEQ multiplex PCR; TCRdb keeps in-frame clones, though not all of them. The sample has fewer than 400,000 clones, around 90% seen once. The CDR3 length is 12 residues. The V gene's germline CDR1 is SGHNT and CDR2 YYREEE (reference sequence). V dropped 2 bases and J dropped 7 bases, with 9 bases sitting between them. Study-wide findings and caveats: First-cohort TCR clusters tended to co-occur in the roughly 130 validation repertoires, a later analysis found. The study put under 200 TCR beta chains on its list as cytomegalovirus-associated.

V is TRBV5-4 and J is TRBJ1-2; D ambiguous. The clonotype was recovered from a young man in good health and CMV-seronegative. Sequencing was done on a sample of PBMCs. The CDR3 reads CASSFGEGGYTF. As DNA, the CDR3 is TGTGCCAGCAGCTTTGGGGAGGGTGGCTACACCTTC.